These 30 T cell receptor beta chains were sequenced from one sample in a study of cytomegalovirus exposure and HLA in healthy donors. It was with 60 Vbeta and 13 Jbeta primers that the PCR ran. Generated by immunoSEQ multiplex PCR, the TCRdb table keeps only in-frame clones and is missing some. The sample carries 150,000 to 180,000 clones, over 65% recorded once. The sequencing input was PBMCs. The receptors stem from a woman between 40 and 55 years old in good health and CMV-seronegative.

The rearrangement joins TRBV10-3 to TRBJ2-5; tentative D call: TRBD1 (7 bases). CDR1 is ENHRY and CDR2 is SYGVKD in the germline V gene. The CDR3 has 21 residues. Trimming left V 0 bases short and J 7 bases short, with 33 bases between. The CDR3, as DNA: TGTGCCATCAGTGAGTCGAACATTGGCAGGGGGACTTCCCCTGCGAAGGGGACCCAGTACTTC. Its protein is CAISESNIGRGTSPAKGTQYF.

The chain employs TRBV13 and TRBJ2-7, with no clear D. Looked up from germline, CDR1 is PRHDT and CDR2 is FYEKMQ (reference sequence). Trimming left V 5 bases short and J 3 bases short, with 11 bases between. CDR3 length: 13 residues. Here the CDR3 reads CASSPEVGYEQYF. The CDR3 DNA follows: TGTGCCAGCAGCCCCGAGGTCGGCTACGAGCAGTACTTC.

This chain uses TRBV19 with TRBJ1-3; D remains ambiguous. Germline V gene lookup returns CDR1 LNHDA and CDR2 SQIVND (reference sequence). V gave up 2 bases and J gave up 0 bases, with 14 bases separating them. The CDR3 loop spans 17 amino acids. The CDR3 protein is CASSIISARSSGNTIYF. CDR3 DNA: TGTGCCAGTAGTATAATCAGCGCGAGGAGCTCTGGAAACACCATATATTTT.

The CDR3 is CASSLSGTPEETQYF. CDR3 DNA: TGTGCCAGCAGCTTATCTGGGACACCAGAAGAGACCCAGTACTTC. The genes are TRBV7-2 and TRBJ2-5; tentative D call: TRBD1 (6 bases). Germline-derived CDR1 and CDR2 are SGHTA and FQGNSA. The CDR3 spans 15 residues. V lost 2 bases to trimming and J lost 3 bases, with 13 bases between them.

The chain links TRBV6-1 to TRBJ2-3; D remains unclear. The germline V gene encodes CDR1 MNHNS and CDR2 SASEGT. Trimming took off 7 bases at V and 0 bases at J, with 11 bases between the two ends. The CDR3 contains 14 residues. The CDR3 region is CASNNKPSTDTQYF. CDR3 DNA sequence: TGTGCCAGCAATAACAAACCCAGCACAGATACGCAGTATTTT.

As for this clone: This sample includes further DNA sequences coding for the same CDR3. V gene TRBV5-1 combines with J gene TRBJ1-4; no clear D. The CDR3 has 14 residues. Germline CDR1 and CDR2: SGHRS and YFSETQ. The V end was cut by 0 bases, the J end by 8 bases, with 11 bases between. The CDR3 spells CASSLGGGNEKLFF. Written as DNA, the CDR3 is TGCGCCAGCAGCTTGGGGGGAGGTAACGAAAAACTGTTTTTT.

The chain carries TRBV6-5 and TRBJ1-1; D not resolved. The V and J ends lost 6 bases and 1 base respectively, with 15 bases between them. Germline CDR1 is MNHEY and CDR2 is SVGAGI. This CDR3 is built from 15 residues. Written as DNA, the CDR3 is TGTGCCAGCAGGGCGGACTTTACTGCGAACACTGAAGCTTTCTTT. Amino acid sequence: CASRADFTANTEAFF.

This rearrangement joins TRBV11-3 to TRBJ2-2; TRBD2 matches at 10 bases. V trimming: 5 bases; J trimming: 5 bases; junction bases outside the gene matches: 11. The V gene's germline CDR1 is SGHNT and CDR2 YENEEA. CDR3 length: 17 residues. CDR3 sequence reads: CASSRASGSIDTGELFF. In nucleotides, the CDR3 is TGTGCCAGCAGCCGCGCTAGCGGGAGCATTGATACCGGGGAGCTGTTTTTT.

The chain recombines TRBV6-5 with TRBJ2-3, with 9 bases lining up with TRBD2. Germline CDR1 reads MNHEY; CDR2 reads SVGAGI. The length of the CDR3 is 16 residues. The trim removed 0 bases at V and 0 bases at J, leaving 1 base unmatched. The CDR3 region has the DNA TGTGCCAGCAGTTACTCGACTAGCGGTAGCACAGATACGCAGTATTTT. Protein: CASSYSTSGSTDTQYF.

The CDR3 DNA sequence: TGCAGCGTCTCTTTCGGGGGGAGTTATGGCTACACCTTC. Its protein product is CSVSFGGSYGYTF. V gene TRBV29-1 combines with J gene TRBJ1-2, with D possibly being TRBD1 (5 bases). Between the trimmed V and J ends, which lost 6 bases and 5 bases, there was a span of 16 bases. This CDR3 is 13 amino acids long. Per the germline V gene, CDR1 is SQVTM and CDR2 is ANQGSEA.

V is TRBV4-1 and J is TRBJ1-1, with D unresolved. This CDR3 has 16 amino acids. Germline CDR1 and CDR2: MGHRA and YSYEKL. V shed 0 bases and J shed 5 bases, with 16 bases lying between them. CDR3 protein: CASSQDAGWSPTEAFF. The CDR3 region has the DNA TGCGCCAGCAGCCAAGACGCGGGGTGGAGTCCAACTGAAGCTTTCTTT.

The chain links TRBV5-4 to TRBJ2-5; weak D call: TRBD2 (6 bases). The CDR3 extends over 15 amino acids. V was shortened by 4 bases and J by 1 base, with 14 bases between the two germline ends. Looked up from germline, CDR1 is SGHNT and CDR2 is YYREEE (reference sequence). In DNA form, the CDR3 reads TGTGCCAGCAGCCCCGCCCCTAGCGCCCAAGAGACCCAGTACTTC. This translates into CASSPAPSAQETQYF.

The genes are TRBV25-1 and TRBJ2-7; the match to TRBD1 covers 8 bases. CDR3 length: 13 residues. Germline V lookup: CDR1 MGHDK, CDR2 SYGVNS. Losses at the gene ends were 7 bases for V and 3 bases for J; bases not matched to a gene: 5. The CDR3 nucleotides read TGTGCCAGCATGGGACAGGAAAACTACGAGCAGTACTTC. This encodes CASMGQENYEQYF.

The rearrangement links TRBV5-1 to TRBJ2-3; 9 bases fit TRBD1. CDR3 length: 17 residues. The trim removed 1 base at V and 2 bases at J, leaving 8 bases unmatched. Germline assignment: CDR1 SGHRS and CDR2 YFSETQ. The CDR3 region has the DNA TGCGCCAGCAGCTTGAGGGGACAGGGCCCCCACACAGATACGCAGTATTTT. Protein product: CASSLRGQGPHTDTQYF. Looking up the rest from reference TRBV5-1 and TRBJ2-3 gives the full variable domain: KAGVTQTPRYLIKTRGQQVTLSCSPISGHRSVSWYQQTPGQGLQFLFEYFSETQRNKGNFPGRFSGRQFSNSRSEMNVSTLELGDSALYLCASSLRGQGPHTDTQYFGPGTRLTVL.

The count of this clone is one. The chain has TRBV5-5 and TRBJ1-3; 8 nucleotides align to TRBD1. Per the germline V gene, CDR1 is SGHKS and CDR2 is YYEKEE (reference sequence). This CDR3 comprises 16 residues. V was pared by 0 bases and J by 2 bases, with 4 bases of the junction left unmatched. Written as DNA, the CDR3 is TGTGCCAGCAGCTTGGGGCAGGGGGCGACTGGAAACACCATATATTTT. Its protein product is CASSLGQGATGNTIYF.

The chain has TRBV5-8 and TRBJ2-3; D is undetermined. CDR3 length: 14 amino acids. V was trimmed by 4 bases and J by 2 bases, leaving 11 bases between them. CDR1 and CDR2 (germline): SGHTS, YDEGEE. DNA for the CDR3: TGTGCCAGCAGCAGGTGGCTAGACACAGATACGCAGTATTTT. Amino acids: CASSRWLDTDTQYF. Filled out from reference TRBV5-8 and TRBJ2-3, the complete variable domain reads EAGVTQSPTHLIKTRGQQATLRCSPISGHTSVYWYQQALGLGLQFLLWYDEGEERNRGNFPPRFSGRQFPNYSSELNVNALELEDSALYLCASSRWLDTDTQYFGPGTRLTVL.

The chain combines TRBV25-1 with TRBJ1-1; D call uncertain. Germline lookup yields CDR1 MGHDK and CDR2 SYGVNS. V was pared by 4 bases and J by 3 bases, with 3 bases between. The CDR3 sequence is 11 residues long. This chain's CDR3 is CASSAYTEAFF. The CDR3 DNA follows: TGTGCCAGCAGTGCCTACACTGAAGCTTTCTTT.

This chain links TRBV19 with TRBJ1-1; a weak D match, TRBD1 (5 bases). Per germline, CDR1 LNHDA and CDR2 SQIVND (reference sequence). Between the trimmed V and J ends, which lost 3 bases and 0 bases, there was a span of 11 bases. CDR3 length: 15 residues. The CDR3 spells CASSINRRLNTEAFF. DNA of the CDR3: TGTGCCAGTAGTATCAACAGGAGATTGAACACTGAAGCTTTCTTT.

CDR3 in amino acids: CASSFLTEAFF. The CDR3 nucleotides are TGTGCCAGCAGTTTCTTGACTGAAGCTTTCTTT. The chain links TRBV6-5 to TRBJ1-1; D is uncertain. Germline CDR1 reads MNHEY; CDR2 reads SVGAGI. The V gene lost 4 bases and the J gene lost 5 bases, with 5 bases spanning the gap. The CDR3 is 11 residues long.

CDR3 region: CASSLGILAGGSLSYEQYF. Written as DNA, the CDR3 is TGTGCCAGCAGCTTAGGAATACTAGCGGGAGGTTCTCTCTCCTACGAGCAGTACTTC. The J gene is TRBJ2-7, the V gene TRBV7-9; 12 bases map to TRBD2. Germline trimming cut 1 base from V and 0 bases from J; bases unmatched to any gene: 10. This CDR3 spans 19 amino acids. Germline V gives CDR1 SEHNR, CDR2 FQNEAQ (reference sequence).

The chain has TRBV19 and TRBJ2-2; 9 bases align to TRBD1. Germline assignment: CDR1 LNHDA and CDR2 SQIVND (reference sequence). The CDR3 has 16 residues. Trimming removed 8 bases from V and 4 bases from J; junction bases left unmatched: 11. CDR3 nucleotide sequence: TGTGCCAGTCCGGACAGGGGTTCTGAAATCACCGGGGAGCTGTTTTTT. It translates to CASPDRGSEITGELFF. The variable domain in full, with the rest retrieved from reference TRBV19 and TRBJ2-2, is DGGITQSPKYLFRKEGQNVTLSCEQNLNHDAMYWYRQDPGQGLRLIYYSQIVNDFQKGDIAEGYSVSREKKESFPLTVTSAQKNPTAFYLCASPDRGSEITGELFFGEGSRLTVL.

The rearrangement uses TRBV5-1 and TRBJ2-3, with D possibly matching TRBD2 (6 bases). Germline CDR1 reads SGHRS; CDR2 reads YFSETQ. The CDR3 loop spans 17 amino acids. Trimming stripped 2 bases from V and 0 bases from J, with 16 bases between. CDR3 sequence reads: CASSFFAVGGSTDTQYF. The CDR3 DNA reads TGCGCCAGCAGCTTCTTCGCTGTGGGGGGAAGCACAGATACGCAGTATTTT.

The CDR3 region has the DNA TGTGCCAGCAGCTTACGGGGGTCGCGTGGCTACACCTTC. It is translated as CASSLRGSRGYTF. The rearrangement joins TRBV7-9 to TRBJ1-2; possible D gene TRBD1, 5 bases. Deletions cut 2 bases from V and 7 bases from J, with 11 bases between. The CDR3 loop spans 13 amino acids. Germline V gene sequence: CDR1 SEHNR, CDR2 FQNEAQ (reference sequence).

CDR3 nucleotides: TGTGCCAGCAGGCCACTAGACCGATTTACGAACGAGCAGTACTTC. Translation gives CASRPLDRFTNEQYF. V usage is TRBV27 and J usage is TRBJ2-7; tentative D call: TRBD2 (5 bases). V was cut by 6 bases and J by 5 bases, with 20 bases left in between. CDR1 MNHEY and CDR2 SMNVEV come from the germline V gene (reference sequence). CDR3 size: 15 residues.

This clone has just a few counts. The CDR3 here is CASSQWEGSTGELFF. The CDR3, as DNA: TGCGCCAGCAGCCAATGGGAGGGATCCACCGGGGAGCTGTTTTTT. The genes are TRBV4-1 and TRBJ2-2; TRBD2 aligns across 7 bases. CDR1 is MGHRA, CDR2 YSYEKL, per germline. V lost 2 bases, J lost 4 bases, and 4 bases stayed unmatched. The CDR3 covers 15 residues.

The chain couples TRBV5-1 to TRBJ1-2; 8 nucleotides match TRBD1. Germline-derived CDR1 and CDR2 are SGHRS and YFSETQ. CDR3 length equals 15 residues. The ends lost 4 bases at V and 3 bases at J; junction bases unmatched: 8. The CDR3 protein is CASSPTQGADYGYTF. The CDR3 DNA sequence: TGCGCCAGCAGCCCGACTCAGGGGGCAGACTATGGCTACACCTTC.

The rearrangement links TRBV7-9 to TRBJ1-2; D is unresolved. V was shortened by 2 bases and J by 2 bases, with 9 bases between the two germline ends. This CDR3 is built from 14 residues. Germline V gene lookup returns CDR1 SEHNR and CDR2 FQNEAQ (reference sequence). The CDR3 here is CASSLMGRNYGYTF. CDR3 sequence (DNA): TGTGCCAGCAGCTTAATGGGCAGGAACTATGGCTACACCTTC.

The gene calls are TRBV7-6 and TRBJ1-1; TRBD1 is a possible D gene (5 bases). The CDR3 has 15 amino acids. CDR1 is SGHVS, CDR2 FNYEAQ, per germline. Trimming took 7 bases from V and 1 from J, leaving 16 bases between them. CDR3 in DNA: TGTGCCAGCAAAGCTTCTCGGGGGTGGAACACTGAAGCTTTCTTT. Its protein product is CASKASRGWNTEAFF.

The gene calls are TRBV11-2 and TRBJ1-2; D gene uncertain. V was shortened by 1 base and J by 3 bases, with 9 bases between the two germline ends. This CDR3 is 14 amino acids long. Per the germline V gene, CDR1 is SGHAT and CDR2 is FQNNGV. As DNA, the CDR3 is TGTGCCAGCAGCTTAGCCAGGCCGGACTATGGCTACACCTTC. This translates into CASSLARPDYGYTF.

The chain has TRBV5-1 and TRBJ2-2; TRBD1 aligns across 7 bases. Germline CDR1 is SGHRS and CDR2 is YFSETQ. The CDR3 contains 17 residues. The V gene end was trimmed by 1 base and the J gene end by 4 bases; junction bases not matched to a gene: 10. CDR3 protein: CASSLLGVRTGTGELFF. The CDR3 DNA sequence: TGCGCCAGCAGCTTGTTAGGTGTGCGGACAGGCACCGGGGAGCTGTTTTTT.